This TCR beta chain was recorded in a study of blood T cells in healthy people across ages. Study outcomes and limitations: Both higher diversity and more naive CD4+ cells marked long-lived donors when set against aged donors.

For the second PCR, which ran for about 7 to 12 cycles, a sample-barcoded 5' primer and a J-beta primer mix were used. TCRdb reprocessed the 5' RACE reads with MiXCR, giving one entry per CDR3 protein. The sample shows roughly 2 million distinct CDR3 sequences, just under 50% of them seen only once. Losses at the gene ends were 4 bases for V and 5 bases for J; bases not matched to a gene: 5. The CDR3 covers 12 residues. The germline gives CDR1 SQVTM, CDR2 ANQGSEA. Worth noting for this clonotype: Its cognate antigen is unknown.

The clonotype comes from a middle-aged woman in good health. The sample was blood. The genes are TRBV29-1 and TRBJ2-7; 7 bases are a match to TRBD1. The CDR3 is CSVGDRVNEQYF. CDR3 nucleotides: TGCAGCGTTGGAGACAGGGTGAACGAGCAGTACTTC.